The sequence of this TCR beta chain was determined in a study of T cell repertoires and Cas9 in healthy adults. Across the study: CD4 and CD8 compartments: SpCas9-reactive T cells profiled for potency, cytotoxicity, lineage. General study points: SpCas9-reactive effector T cells were reportedly restrained in vitro by SpCas9-reactive regulatory T cells.

Notes on this clone: Antigen: not known.

Libraries were prepared by immunoSEQ multiplex PCR; TCRdb keeps only in-frame clonotypes and omits some of them. Of around 20,000 clones listed, around nine tenths are singletons. The sequence derives from a human donor in good health. The specimen sequenced was CD4+ effector T cells (CD127+, CD25-, CD137-, CD154-) from PBMCs; culture status not recorded.

The chain's CDR3 is CASSTYEQYF. The CDR3 DNA is TGTGCCAGCAGTACCTACGAGCAGTACTTC. V gene TRBV6-1 combines with J gene TRBJ2-7; D is unclear. The CDR3 is 10 amino acids. Germline V gives CDR1 MNHNS, CDR2 SASEGT. The V and J ends lost 5 bases and 2 bases respectively, with 1 base between them.